The clone carrying this T cell receptor (beta chain) was detected only once. V lost 3 bases and J lost 10, with 10 bases in between. The CDR3 loop spans 12 amino acids. MiXCR was run by TCRdb on the 5' RACE reads, yielding one entry per CDR3 protein. The sample lists 350,000 to 500,000 distinct CDR3 sequences, roughly 20% occurring once. The sample belongs to a study of T-cell memory formation after mild COVID-19. This receptor was taken from an adult woman who had mild COVID-19 (a few samples of this study predate the infection). Cell type and time point are not known. This sequence joins TRBV12-3 or TRBV12-4 and TRBJ2-1, with D uncertain. The sample taken for sequencing was PBMCs or a T cell subset sorted from them (not recorded which). The chain's CDR3 is CASSFPGREQFF. CDR3 sequence (DNA): TGTGCCAGCAGTTTCCCCGGGCGAGAGCAGTTCTTC.